Following are 28 T cell receptor beta chains from one sample sequenced in a study of T-cell memory formation after mild COVID-19. TCRdb reprocessed the 5' RACE reads with MiXCR, giving one entry per CDR3 protein. The sample records some 13,000 distinct CDR3 sequences, about 11% being singletons. Sequenced: PBMCs or a T cell subset sorted from them (not recorded which). All receptors come from an adult woman who had mild COVID-19 (a few samples of this study predate the infection). Cell type and time point are not known.

This clonotype was counted at least ten times. V and J are TRBV20-1 and TRBJ1-4, with D hard to call. V lost 5 bases and J 1 base, leaving 11 bases between the germline ends. This CDR3 is built from 14 residues. Germline CDR1 and CDR2: DFQATT and SNEGSKA (reference sequence). This CDR3 reads CSASPYGTNEKLFF. CDR3 nucleotide sequence: TGCAGTGCTTCCCCTTATGGAACTAATGAAAAACTGTTTTTT.

There are many counts of this clonotype. The DNA of the CDR3 is TGTGCCAGCATCGGCCGGGACAGGGCCTACAATGAGCAGTTCTTC. It encodes CASIGRDRAYNEQFF. This rearrangement joins TRBV6-6 to TRBJ2-1, with 9 bases identical to TRBD1. In germline, CDR1 is MNHNY, CDR2 SVGAGI (reference sequence). The CDR3 length is 15 residues. The V and J ends lost 7 bases and 2 bases, in that order; junction bases with no gene match: 6.

At least ten counts were recorded for this clonotype. The chain joins TRBV7-8 to TRBJ2-1, with unresolved D. CDR3 length: 13 amino acids. V gave up 1 base and J gave up 9 bases, with 10 bases separating them. Per the germline V gene, CDR1 is SGHVS and CDR2 is FQNEAQ. Here the CDR3 reads CASSLGQSPEQFF. CDR3 bases: TGTGCCAGCAGCTTAGGCCAGTCCCCTGAGCAGTTCTTC.

This clonotype was detected many times. V gene TRBV12-3 or TRBV12-4 combines with J gene TRBJ1-5; the D is unclear. This CDR3 has 14 amino acids. Trimming removed 5 bases from V and 5 bases from J, with 13 bases in between. Here the CDR3 DNA reads TGTGCCAGCAGTCAGGTAATAGGGCATCAGCCCCAGCATTTT. Amino acids: CASSQVIGHQPQHF.

This clonotype has at least ten counts. The V call is TRBV18, the J call TRBJ1-5; D may be TRBD1 (5 bases). The CDR3 is made up of 14 amino acids. The germline V and J ends were trimmed by 3 bases and 3 bases, with 9 bases remaining between them. Germline V lookup: CDR1 KGHSH, CDR2 LQKENI. The CDR3 nucleotides are TGTGCCAGCTCACCGACAGACACCAATCAGCCCCAGCATTTT. It yields the protein CASSPTDTNQPQHF.

This rearrangement joins TRBV6-5 to TRBJ2-2; D remains ambiguous. Germline lookup yields CDR1 MNHEY and CDR2 SVGAGI. Trimming pared 6 bases from V and 0 bases from J, leaving 11 bases between. CDR3 size: 15 residues. CDR3 amino acids: CASSMWQSNTGELFF. CDR3 nucleotide sequence: TGTGCCAGCAGCATGTGGCAGTCGAACACCGGGGAGCTGTTTTTT.

Ten or more counts support this clonotype. CDR3 sequence: CSASDRPAYGYTF. CDR3 DNA sequence: TGCAGTGCTTCTGACAGGCCCGCATATGGCTACACCTTC. The chain combines TRBV20-1 with TRBJ1-2; tentative D call: TRBD1 (6 bases). V gave up 5 bases and J gave up 5 bases, with 15 bases separating them. This CDR3 is built from 13 residues. CDR1 is DFQATT and CDR2 is SNEGSKA in the germline V gene (reference sequence).

This clonotype was counted at least ten times. V usage is TRBV7-8 and J usage is TRBJ2-3; tentatively, D is TRBD2 (6 bases). V was pared by 5 bases and J by 0 bases, with 12 bases between. Germline V gene lookup returns CDR1 SGHVS and CDR2 FQNEAQ. The length of the CDR3 is 15 residues. The CDR3 DNA reads as TGTGCCAGCAGCAACGGGGACTGGAGCACAGATACGCAGTATTTT. The encoded protein is CASSNGDWSTDTQYF.

Many counts were recorded for this clonotype. The rearrangement uses TRBV18 and TRBJ1-4, with D possibly being TRBD1 (6 bases). Germline values: CDR1 KGHSH, CDR2 LQKENI. The CDR3 totals 15 residues. V lost 8 bases and J lost 8, with 21 bases in between. As DNA, the CDR3 is TGTGCCAGCGCCCCTGCGGGGGCCCCAGGGGAAAAACTGTTTTTT. It encodes CASAPAGAPGEKLFF.

This clonotype was counted at least ten times. J is TRBJ2-1 and V is TRBV9; D perhaps matches TRBD2 (6 bases). The CDR3 loop spans 15 amino acids. V lost 3 bases, J lost 4 bases, and 14 bases lay in between. Looked up from germline, CDR1 is SGDLS and CDR2 is YYNGEE. For the CDR3, the DNA is TGTGCCAGCAGCGACAGCGGGCTGGGTTACAATGAGCAGTTCTTC. It codes for CASSDSGLGYNEQFF.

This clonotype appeared many times. The chain combines TRBV7-9 with TRBJ1-5; TRBD1 aligns across 8 bases. Germline V lookup: CDR1 SEHNR, CDR2 FQNEAQ (reference sequence). The CDR3 sequence is 13 residues long. V dropped 5 bases and J dropped 5; count of bases not matched to a gene: 2. The CDR3 DNA reads TGTGCCAGCAGCCCAGGGGGCTATCAGCCCCAGCATTTT. It codes for CASSPGGYQPQHF.

This clonotype came up many times. This chain links TRBV5-4 with TRBJ2-7; D is unclear. V lost 1 base to trimming and J lost 3 bases, with 11 bases between them. This CDR3 spans 14 amino acids. Germline CDR1 is SGHNT and CDR2 is YYREEE (reference sequence). CDR3 in amino acids: CASSLWPKYYEQYF. Written as DNA, the CDR3 is TGTGCCAGCAGCTTGTGGCCAAAATACTACGAGCAGTACTTC.

This clonotype was observed at least ten times. The chain has TRBV7-9 and TRBJ2-7, with 7 nucleotides matching TRBD1. J lost 0 bases, V lost 6 bases, and 8 bases had no gene match. Germline assignment: CDR1 SEHNR and CDR2 FQNEAQ (reference sequence). The CDR3 loop spans 15 amino acids. The CDR3 DNA reads as TGTGCCAGCAGATACGGGACAGCCCTCTCCTACGAGCAGTACTTC. Translation: CASRYGTALSYEQYF.

As regards this clonotype: A read error may produce the germline difference seen at one junction end. The chain couples TRBV7-2 to TRBJ2-5; D is undetermined. This CDR3 has 12 amino acids. Per the germline V gene, CDR1 is SGHTA and CDR2 is FQGNSA. The CDR3 region has the DNA TGTGCCAGCAGCTCCAACTCCCAGGTTCGTTTCTTC. It is translated as CASSSNSQVRFF.

This clonotype occurred a few times. The chain is built from TRBV9 and TRBJ1-2; TRBD1 matches at 11 bases. Trimming at V came to 3 bases and at J to 6 bases, leaving 7 bases not matched to a gene. This CDR3 has 15 residues. Looked up from germline, CDR1 is SGDLS and CDR2 is YYNGEE. This CDR3 is CASSARTGGDHGYTF. As DNA, the CDR3 is TGTGCCAGCAGCGCGCGGACAGGGGGCGACCATGGCTACACCTTC. The entire variable domain, with the rest obtained from reference TRBV9 and TRBJ1-2, is as follows: DSGVTQTPKHLITATGQRVTLRCSPRSGDLSVYWYQQSLDQGLQFLIQYYNGEERAKGNILERFSAQQFPDLHSELNLSSLELGDSALYFCASSARTGGDHGYTFGSGTRLTVV.

This clonotype was observed at least ten times. The chain carries TRBV12-3 or TRBV12-4 and TRBJ2-7; the match to TRBD1 covers 10 bases. V gave up 6 bases and J gave up 2 bases; unmatched junction bases: 4. The CDR3 extends over 14 amino acids. CDR3 sequence reads: CASRSGTGAYEQYF. The CDR3 coding sequence is TGTGCCAGCAGGTCCGGGACAGGGGCCTACGAGCAGTACTTC.

This clonotype was recorded many times. The rearrangement uses TRBV29-1 and TRBJ2-7, with TRBD2 matching 12 bases. The CDR3 is 18 residues long. V trimming: 0 bases; J trimming: 5 bases; junction bases outside the gene matches: 14. In germline, CDR1 is SQVTM, CDR2 ANQGSEA. The CDR3 protein is CSVEETLAGGPTSDEQYF. CDR3 DNA: TGCAGCGTTGAAGAGACCCTAGCGGGAGGGCCTACGTCGGACGAGCAGTACTTC.

This clonotype was seen ten or more times. The chain combines TRBV24-1 with TRBJ2-2, with D possibly matching TRBD2 (5 bases). Germline values: CDR1 KGHDR, CDR2 SFDVKD. The CDR3 sequence is 13 residues long. The V end was cut by 5 bases, the J end by 6 bases, with 9 bases between. CDR3 residues: CATSAQEAGELFF. CDR3 DNA sequence: TGTGCCACCAGTGCTCAGGAGGCCGGGGAGCTGTTTTTT.

The chain combines TRBV5-1 with TRBJ2-1; a weak D match, TRBD1 (5 bases). Per the germline V gene, CDR1 is SGHRS and CDR2 is YFSETQ. There are 14 residues in the CDR3. Trimming took off 4 bases at V and 3 bases at J, with 11 bases between the two ends. The CDR3 sequence: CASSRGADYNEQFF. The DNA for the CDR3 is TGCGCCAGCAGCCGTGGGGCAGACTACAATGAGCAGTTCTTC.

This chain's CDR3 is CSVESYAYQETQYF. For the CDR3, the DNA is TGCAGCGTTGAATCTTACGCGTACCAAGAGACCCAGTACTTC. This chain joins TRBV29-1 and TRBJ2-5; D gene uncertain. V was shortened by 2 bases and J by 0 bases, with 10 bases between the two germline ends. This CDR3 has 14 residues. CDR1 and CDR2 from the germline V gene are SQVTM and ANQGSEA.

This clonotype was observed at least ten times. This chain links TRBV12-3 or TRBV12-4 with TRBJ2-7; 8 nucleotides match TRBD2. With 5 bases clipped from V and 3 bases from J, the junction kept 12 bases outside the gene matches. The CDR3 is 16 amino acids. CDR3 residues: CASSTRSGSTDYEQYF. The CDR3 DNA reads as TGTGCCAGCAGTACACGAAGCGGGAGCACCGACTACGAGCAGTACTTC.

This clonotype was picked up many times. This chain connects TRBV20-1 to TRBJ2-7; a possible D gene is TRBD2 (6 bases). The CDR3 extends over 16 amino acids. Germline CDR1 is DFQATT and CDR2 is SNEGSKA (reference sequence). V lost 2 bases to trimming and J lost 5 bases, with 22 bases between them. CDR3 protein: CSARSGSVAQSHEQYF. The CDR3 coding sequence is TGCAGTGCTAGATCCGGGAGCGTAGCACAGAGCCACGAGCAGTACTTC.

This clonotype was seen repeatedly, ten times or more. This chain connects TRBV20-1 to TRBJ2-7, with 13 bases fitting TRBD2. The CDR3 loop spans 18 amino acids. Germline values: CDR1 DFQATT, CDR2 SNEGSKA (reference sequence). V lost 3 bases and J lost 0; bases outside the gene matches: 11. The CDR3 loop is CSASSRTSGSLSSYEQYF. In DNA form, the CDR3 reads TGCAGTGCTAGCTCAAGGACTAGCGGGAGTCTAAGCTCCTACGAGCAGTACTTC.

By share, this clonotype ranks as medium-sized. The chain is built from TRBV11-2 and TRBJ2-3; 8 bases align to TRBD1. Germline CDR1 reads SGHAT; CDR2 reads FQNNGV. The CDR3 sequence is 17 residues long. The V segment lost 1 base and the J segment 4 bases; nucleotides outside the gene matches: 10. The CDR3 loop reads CASSLGRRQGWADTQYF. CDR3 DNA sequence: TGTGCCAGCAGCTTAGGTCGTCGACAGGGGTGGGCAGATACGCAGTATTTT.

This clonotype was seen many times. This chain joins TRBV6-6 and TRBJ1-1, with TRBD1 matching 9 bases. Trimming cost V 5 bases and J 2 bases; bases outside gene matches: 6. The CDR3 runs to 15 residues. CDR1 and CDR2 from the germline V gene are MNHNY and SVGAGI (reference sequence). The chain's CDR3 is CASSKPGQGNTEAFF. The CDR3 DNA is TGTGCCAGCAGTAAGCCGGGACAGGGTAACACTGAAGCTTTCTTT.

This clonotype has ten or more counts. The chain joins TRBV6-5 to TRBJ2-5; 7 bases map to TRBD1. CDR3 length equals 14 residues. V trimming: 5 bases; J trimming: 3 bases; junction bases outside the gene matches: 6. Germline V gives CDR1 MNHEY, CDR2 SVGAGI. The CDR3: CASSDGTVKETQYF. In DNA, the CDR3 is TGTGCCAGCAGTGACGGGACAGTAAAAGAGACCCAGTACTTC.

This clonotype is medium-sized (0.01 to 0.1%) in the sample. V gene TRBV7-9 combines with J gene TRBJ2-5; the D is unclear. Trimming took 5 bases from V and 5 from J, leaving 9 bases between them. CDR1 SEHNR and CDR2 FQNEAQ come from the germline V gene (reference sequence). The CDR3 sequence is 12 residues long. The CDR3 DNA follows: TGTGCCAGCAGCAACCCCGGGGAGACCCAGTACTTC. Translating gives CASSNPGETQYF.

At least ten counts were recorded for this clonotype. The chain has TRBV29-1 and TRBJ2-2; 7 nucleotides agree with TRBD1. The CDR3 is made up of 15 amino acids. With V trimmed by 6 bases and J by 5 bases, 12 bases remained unmatched. Looked up from germline, CDR1 is SQVTM and CDR2 is ANQGSEA. The CDR3 sequence is CSVVRRGGQTGELFF. In nucleotides, the CDR3 is TGCAGCGTCGTTAGGAGAGGGGGCCAGACCGGGGAGCTGTTTTTT.